This TCR beta chain was retrieved from a study of control samples from healthy donors and cancer patients. Data came from immunoSEQ multiplex PCR; TCRdb stores just in-frame clones and leaves some out. The profile shows tens of thousands of clones, just under 90% of them singletons. The V gene's germline CDR1 is DFQATT and CDR2 SNEGSKA (reference sequence). This CDR3 region has 13 residues. Between the trimmed V and J ends, which lost 3 bases and 5 bases, there was a span of 13 bases. The chain recombines TRBV20-1 with TRBJ1-1, with D perhaps TRBD1 (6 bases). The sequence derives from a woman aged 40-49 years with lung cancer. Sequences were obtained from PBMCs. The CDR3 spells CSASYRERTEAFF. In DNA form, the CDR3 reads TGCAGTGCTAGTTACAGGGAAAGGACTGAAGCTTTCTTT.